The TCR beta chain under discussion was sequenced for a study of siplizumab effects on memory and regulatory T cells. General study points: Only a minority of proliferating CD4+ or CD8+ clones had an assignable naive or memory phenotype, with roughly 75-96% lacking one. Confirmation that proliferating Tregs from siplizumab cultures had suppressive function was not obtained.

TCR templates numbering 80,000 to 100,000 were assayed per sample. The protocol was immunoSEQ multiplex PCR, while the TCRdb copy is restricted to in-frame clones and leaves out a portion. The sample gives 50,000 to 75,000 clones, about 96% of which show up once; roughly 0.1% is in the top ten. The CDR3 contains 12 residues. CDR1 is SNHLY, CDR2 FYNNEI, per germline. The V and J ends lost 4 bases and 11 bases respectively, with 12 bases between them. Worth noting for this clone: Its antigen is as yet unknown.

The rearrangement joins TRBV2 to TRBJ1-5; no clear D. Sequencing was performed on naive CD8+ T cells sorted from blood. This TCR was sampled from a human donor in good health. CDR3 coding DNA: TGTGCCAGCAGTGGCAGTATGGGAACCCAGCATTTT. Amino acid sequence: CASSGSMGTQHF. The complete variable domain, with remaining parts taken from reference TRBV2 and TRBJ1-5, reads EPEVTQTPSHQVTQMGQEVILRCVPISNHLYFYWYRQILGQKVEFLVSFYNNEISEKSEIFDDQFSVERPDGSNFTLKIRSTKLEDSAMYFCASSGSMGTQHFGDGTRLSIL.